A single sample gave rise to the 14 T cell receptor beta chains below, sequenced in a study of blood T cell repertoires in COVID-19. The table came from immunoSEQ multiplex PCR; TCRdb's copy has only in-frame clones and leaves some out. The sample lists some 150,000 clones; more than 65% were seen once. Sequences were obtained from peripheral blood. All receptors come from a woman older than 75 with acute or convalescent COVID-19.

This chain connects TRBV3-1 (or the pseudogene TRBV3-2) to TRBJ1-2; D not certain. The V end lost 0 bases, the J end lost 8 bases, and 13 bases lay between the germline ends. The CDR3 extends over 14 amino acids. CDR1 LGHDT and CDR2 YNNKEL come from the germline V gene (reference sequence). This CDR3 is CASSQEVQAGGYTF. The CDR3 DNA is TGTGCCAGCAGCCAAGAGGTCCAGGCGGGGGGCTACACCTTC.

The V gene is TRBV18, the J gene TRBJ1-2; D perhaps matches TRBD1 (6 bases). Germline lookup yields CDR1 KGHSH and CDR2 LQKENI. CDR3 length: 14 amino acids. V shed 2 bases and J shed 9 bases, with 16 bases lying between them. CDR3 region: CASSPSQRQGSYTF. The CDR3 region has the DNA TGTGCCAGCTCACCATCCCAAAGGCAGGGGAGCTACACCTTC.

The chain uses TRBV10-3 and TRBJ1-2; D might be TRBD1 (5 bases). The germline V and J ends were trimmed by 6 bases and 8 bases, with 16 bases remaining between them. CDR1 and CDR2 from the germline V gene are ENHRY and SYGVKD. The CDR3 is 13 residues long. The CDR3 DNA sequence: TGTGCCATCAGCGTTCTCGTCCAGGGAGGCTACACCTTC. This gives the protein CAISVLVQGGYTF.

The genes are TRBV28 and TRBJ2-1; possibly TRBD2 for D (6 bases). The CDR3 runs to 18 residues. V lost 1 base, J lost 5 bases, and 21 bases lay in between. Per the germline V gene, CDR1 is MDHEN and CDR2 is SYDVKM. CDR3 sequence reads: CASSLSALTSRPNNEQFF. CDR3 DNA: TGTGCCAGCAGTTTATCCGCCCTAACTAGCAGACCAAACAATGAGCAGTTCTTC.

This clone was observed a few times. The V and J genes are TRBV4-1 and TRBJ1-4; 7 bases are shared with TRBD1. CDR3 size: 15 residues. After removal of 1 base from V and 5 bases from J, the junction contained 4 bases not matched to a gene. Germline V gives CDR1 MGHRA, CDR2 YSYEKL. The CDR3 loop reads CASSQASGGNEKLFF. The CDR3 bases are TGCGCCAGCAGCCAAGCGTCAGGGGGGAATGAAAAACTGTTTTTT.

The chain has TRBV27 and TRBJ1-2; TRBD1 matches 9 bases. With 5 bases clipped from V and 8 bases from J, the junction kept 9 bases outside the gene matches. CDR1 is MNHEY, CDR2 SMNVEV, per germline (reference sequence). This CDR3 is built from 14 residues. CDR3 loop: CASSDMGTGSGYTF. As DNA, the CDR3 is TGTGCCAGCAGTGACATGGGGACAGGGTCCGGCTACACCTTC.

The chain employs TRBV6-6 and TRBJ1-1; 10 bases match TRBD1. In germline, CDR1 is MNHNY, CDR2 SVGAGI (reference sequence). V trimming: 5 bases; J trimming: 3 bases; junction bases outside the gene matches: 0. This CDR3 has 13 amino acids. This chain's CDR3 is CASSGQGDTEAFF. CDR3 DNA sequence: TGTGCCAGCAGTGGACAGGGGGACACTGAAGCTTTCTTT.

The V call is TRBV5-3, the J call TRBJ1-2; TRBD1 is a possible D gene (6 bases). TRBV5-3 is designated an ORF whose function remains uncertain. With 4 bases removed from V and 4 bases from J, the gap between germline ends came to 14 bases. The CDR3 is made up of 14 amino acids. CDR3 sequence: CARSKDRNRYGYTF. CDR3 bases: TGTGCCAGAAGCAAAGACAGGAACCGCTATGGCTACACCTTC.

The chain recombines TRBV11-2 with TRBJ2-1; 13 nucleotides agree with TRBD2. The CDR3 consists of 19 residues. Germline trimming cut 0 bases from V and 12 bases from J; bases unmatched to any gene: 17. The germline gives CDR1 SGHAT, CDR2 FQNNGV. The CDR3 nucleotides read TGTGCCAGCAGCTTAGATTGGGGCGGCGGGACTAGCGGGAATTACGGGCAGTTCTTC. This encodes CASSLDWGGGTSGNYGQFF.

V is TRBV7-3 and J is TRBJ2-1, with TRBD2 identical over 11 bases. V lost 5 bases and J lost 6; bases outside the gene matches: 6. This CDR3 is built from 15 residues. Per germline, CDR1 SGHTA and CDR2 FQGTGA. CDR3 coding DNA: TGTGCCAGCAGCCTGGGACTAGCGGCCCCCAATGAGCAGTTCTTC. Protein product: CASSLGLAAPNEQFF. The entire variable domain, with the rest obtained from reference TRBV7-3 and TRBJ2-1, is as follows: GAGVSQTPSNKVTEKGKYVELRCDPISGHTALYWYRQSLGQGPEFLIYFQGTGAADDSGLPNDRFFAVRPEGSVSTLKIQRTERGDSAVYLCASSLGLAAPNEQFFGPGTRLTVL.

The chain is built from TRBV7-6 and TRBJ2-1; 14 nucleotides agree with TRBD2. Trimming cost V 5 bases and J 3 bases; bases outside gene matches: 12. The CDR3 spans 19 residues. Germline CDR1 SGHVS, CDR2 FNYEAQ. This CDR3 is CASSPDGTSGGHRYNEQFF. The CDR3 DNA follows: TGTGCCAGCAGCCCCGACGGGACTAGCGGGGGCCACCGCTACAATGAGCAGTTCTTC.

On this clone: This CDR3 is also generated by other DNA sequences in the sample. This chain connects TRBV5-1 to TRBJ1-4, with TRBD1 matching over 9 bases. This CDR3 has 14 amino acids. Trimming took 1 base from V and 7 from J; bases not matched to a gene: 2. CDR1 is SGHRS and CDR2 is YFSETQ in the germline V gene. CDR3: CASSLTGGGEKLFF. DNA of the CDR3: TGCGCCAGCAGCTTGACAGGGGGCGGTGAAAAACTGTTTTTT.

This clone was found once. The V gene is TRBV5-6, the J gene TRBJ2-7, with 8 bases identical to TRBD1. Germline V lookup: CDR1 SGHDT, CDR2 YYEEEE. The length of the CDR3 is 16 residues. The junction had 11 bases not matched to a gene; V was cut back by 0 bases and J by 6 bases. The CDR3 DNA reads TGTGCCAGCAGCTTGGGATACCGACAGGGGCGGAGCGAGCAGTACTTC. This encodes CASSLGYRQGRSEQYF.

This rearrangement joins TRBV6-6 to TRBJ1-3, with unresolved D. The germline CDR1 and CDR2 sequences are MNHNY and SVGAGI (reference sequence). This CDR3 comprises 12 residues. Trimming removed 5 bases at V and 7 bases at J, with 9 bases between. CDR3 bases: TGTGCCAGCAGTCGGGCGGGGAACACCATATATTTT. This sequence encodes CASSRAGNTIYF.